The next 7 T cell receptor beta chains were all read from a single sample in a study of persistence of HIV-infected CD4 T cells. Cells were stimulated with overlapping HIV-1 Gag 15-mer peptides. Sorted nonresponding memory CD4+ T cells were CD40L-negative, CD69-negative, CD45RO-high. Sequencing used immunoSEQ version 4 in survey mode. Generated by immunoSEQ multiplex PCR, the TCRdb table keeps only in-frame clones and is missing some. The data hold about 36,000 clones, with around 85% observed a single time. These receptors' targets are unknown. The sample here was cultured CD4+ T cells from PBMCs, taken from a patient who received antiretroviral therapy. The receptors stem from an adult with HIV. The donor label of this sample is uncertain.

The chain carries TRBV5-1 and TRBJ2-7; the D call may be TRBD1 or TRBD2 (5 bases each). This CDR3 has 14 amino acids. Germline CDR1 and CDR2: SGHRS and YFSETQ. Between the trimmed V and J ends, which lost 4 bases and 0 bases, there was a span of 11 bases. CDR3 bases: TGCGCCAGCAGCCCCGGGGACGGCTCCTACGAGCAGTACTTC. Protein sequence: CASSPGDGSYEQYF. The full variable domain, with the rest looked up from reference TRBV5-1 and TRBJ2-7, is KAGVTQTPRYLIKTRGQQVTLSCSPISGHRSVSWYQQTPGQGLQFLFEYFSETQRNKGNFPGRFSGRQFSNSRSEMNVSTLELGDSALYLCASSPGDGSYEQYFGPGTRLTVT.

The chain carries TRBV6-5 and TRBJ2-7; 9 bases match TRBD1. The ends lost 6 bases at V and 6 bases at J; junction bases unmatched: 6. The CDR3 loop spans 13 amino acids. Germline V gives CDR1 MNHEY, CDR2 SVGAGI. As DNA, the CDR3 is TGTGCCAGCAGACGGGACAGGGTTTCCGAGCAGTACTTC. Protein sequence: CASRRDRVSEQYF.

This chain links TRBV27 with TRBJ1-2; a weak D match, TRBD1 (6 bases). The V end lost 3 bases, the J end lost 0 bases, and 11 bases lay between the germline ends. Germline CDR1 reads MNHEY; CDR2 reads SMNVEV (reference sequence). The CDR3 is made up of 15 amino acids. CDR3 DNA sequence: TGTGCCAGCAGTTTGGCGGGGGGCCCTAACTATGGCTACACCTTC. This codes for CASSLAGGPNYGYTF.

The chain uses TRBV11-3 and TRBJ2-3; 11 nucleotides line up with TRBD1. Germline V gives CDR1 SGHNT, CDR2 YENEEA. CDR3 length: 17 residues. J gave up 3 bases and V 2 bases, and 7 bases lay outside the gene matches. The CDR3 loop is CASSLRSGTGGTDTQYF. CDR3 bases: TGTGCCAGCAGCTTAAGGTCCGGGACAGGGGGAACAGATACGCAGTATTTT.

This clone was detected a few times. This sample also contains other DNA sequences that code for the same CDR3. The rearrangement links TRBV28 to TRBJ2-4; D might be TRBD1 (5 bases). Germline V gene data show CDR1 as MDHEN and CDR2 as SYDVKM. The CDR3 length is 14 residues. Between the trimmed V and J ends, which lost 3 bases and 1 base, there was a span of 7 bases. The DNA for the CDR3 is TGTGCCAGCAGTTTGGCAGGGGCCAAAAACATTCAGTACTTC. Translating gives CASSLAGAKNIQYF.

The chain combines TRBV7-2 with TRBJ1-3; 7 bases line up with TRBD1. J gave up 2 bases and V 2 bases, and 6 bases lay outside the gene matches. This CDR3 is built from 16 residues. Germline V gives CDR1 SGHTA, CDR2 FQGNSA. CDR3 DNA: TGTGCCAGCAGCTTAACCGTAGGGGGCACTGGAAACACCATATATTTT. The encoded protein is CASSLTVGGTGNTIYF.

The rearrangement joins TRBV2 to TRBJ2-2; 11 bases agree with TRBD2. V shed 4 bases and J 1 base; nucleotides not matched to a gene: 5. The CDR3 has 17 amino acids. Germline CDR1 is SNHLY and CDR2 is FYNNEI. The CDR3 loop reads CASSGLAGGRNTGELFF. In nucleotides, the CDR3 is TGTGCCAGCAGTGGGCTAGCGGGGGGTCGGAACACCGGGGAGCTGTTTTTT.